These 21 T cell receptor beta chains share one sample of origin, sequenced in a study of PD-L1 blockade in urothelial cancer. Stated time point: pretreatment peripheral blood. Libraries were prepared by immunoSEQ multiplex PCR; TCRdb keeps only in-frame clonotypes and omits some of them. In the table there are about 50,000 clones, approximately 85% of which are singletons. The source was PBMCs, collected around atezolizumab (anti-PD-L1) treatment. Every receptor here comes from a man between 65 and 79 years old with urothelial cancer.

The rearrangement links TRBV19 to TRBJ1-5, with D perhaps matching TRBD1 (6 bases). V was shortened by 4 bases and J by 6 bases, with 13 bases between the two germline ends. This CDR3 is 14 amino acids long. Germline V gene data show CDR1 as LNHDA and CDR2 as SQIVND (reference sequence). CDR3 sequence: CASSTRTDLQPQHF. As DNA, the CDR3 is TGTGCCAGTAGTACACGGACAGATCTTCAGCCCCAGCATTTT. Full variable domain (missing parts from reference TRBV19 and TRBJ1-5): DGGITQSPKYLFRKEGQNVTLSCEQNLNHDAMYWYRQDPGQGLRLIYYSQIVNDFQKGDIAEGYSVSREKKESFPLTVTSAQKNPTAFYLCASSTRTDLQPQHFGDGTRLSIL.

The V call is TRBV18, the J call TRBJ2-2, with 8 bases identical to TRBD1. V was clipped by 4 bases and J by 5 bases; unmatched bases: 6. Germline CDR1 reads KGHSH; CDR2 reads LQKENI. The CDR3 runs 15 residues. The CDR3 DNA follows: TGTGCCAGCTCACGTAGGGACAGGACAACCGGGGAGCTGTTTTTT. The encoded protein is CASSRRDRTTGELFF. The whole variable domain, remainder taken from reference TRBV18 and TRBJ2-2, is NAGVMQNPRHLVRRRGQEARLRCSPMKGHSHVYWYRQLPEEGLKFMVYLQKENIIDESGMPKERFSAEFPKEGPSILRIQQVVRGDSAAYFCASSRRDRTTGELFFGEGSRLTVL.

This chain uses TRBV10-3 with TRBJ1-2; 8 positions match TRBD1. This CDR3 contains 15 residues. With V trimmed by 6 bases and J by 4 bases, 10 bases remained unmatched. Germline loops: CDR1 ENHRY, CDR2 SYGVKD. The CDR3: CAISQQGESGYGYTF. CDR3 nucleotides: TGTGCCATCAGCCAACAGGGGGAATCGGGCTATGGCTACACCTTC.

J is TRBJ2-3 and V is TRBV27, with 10 bases matching TRBD2. CDR3 length equals 14 residues. V shed 9 bases and J 0 bases; nucleotides not matched to a gene: 3. Germline assignment: CDR1 MNHEY and CDR2 SMNVEV (reference sequence). DNA for the CDR3: TGTGCCAGTACGACTAGCGGGAGCACAGATACGCAGTATTTT. It yields the protein CASTTSGSTDTQYF.

This clone has a single count. The J gene is TRBJ1-2, the V gene TRBV5-1; no clear D. This CDR3 has 16 amino acids. Germline loops: CDR1 SGHRS, CDR2 YFSETQ. Deletions cut 0 bases from V and 3 bases from J, with 15 bases between. The chain's CDR3 is CASSLATTGRHYGYTF. The DNA of the CDR3 is TGCGCCAGCAGCTTGGCCACAACCGGGAGGCACTATGGCTACACCTTC.

CDR3: CASSVGANSYEQYF. CDR3 bases: TGTGCCAGCAGCGTAGGGGCGAACTCCTACGAGCAGTACTTC. V is TRBV9 and J is TRBJ2-7; no definite D call. CDR3 length: 14 amino acids. Trimming removed 0 bases from V and 0 bases from J, with 7 bases in between. Germline lookup yields CDR1 SGDLS and CDR2 YYNGEE.

This chain connects TRBV11-1 to TRBJ1-1; TRBD1 matches at 7 bases. The CDR3 is 13 amino acids. J was trimmed by 8 bases and V by 3 bases; bases with no gene match: 6. Germline lookup yields CDR1 SGHAT and CDR2 FQDESV (reference sequence). The CDR3 DNA reads TGTGCCAGCAGCTTTATGTGGGACAGCGAAGCTTTCTTT. Encoded protein: CASSFMWDSEAFF.

This clone is a singleton in its sample. V usage is TRBV5-1 and J usage is TRBJ2-7, with D possibly being TRBD1 (5 bases). Trimming left V 4 bases short and J 3 bases short, with 17 bases between. CDR1 and CDR2 from the germline V gene are SGHRS and YFSETQ. The CDR3 covers 15 residues. CDR3 bases: TGCGCCAGCAGCCCGTGCTTGACAGAGAACTACGAGCAGTACTTC. Translating it yields CASSPCLTENYEQYF.

The chain recombines TRBV2 with TRBJ2-7; D might be TRBD1 or TRBD2, each matching 6 bases. This CDR3 contains 12 residues. Trimming removed 8 bases from V and 2 bases from J, with 10 bases in between. Germline CDR1 is SNHLY and CDR2 is FYNNEI. Written as DNA, the CDR3 is TGTGCCAGCGGTGGGGGGCCCTACGAGCAGTACTTC. This gives the protein CASGGGPYEQYF.

This clone came up once. The chain combines TRBV5-1 with TRBJ2-2; possibly TRBD1 for D (6 bases). The V and J ends lost 7 bases and 0 bases respectively, with 13 bases between them. The CDR3 runs to 15 residues. Per germline, CDR1 SGHRS and CDR2 YFSETQ. The CDR3 nucleotides are TGCGCCAGCGGGACCGGGACAACGAACACCGGGGAGCTGTTTTTT. This encodes CASGTGTTNTGELFF.

This sequence joins TRBV29-1 and TRBJ1-1; the D is unclear. Germline V gene lookup returns CDR1 SQVTM and CDR2 ANQGSEA. V lost 4 bases, J lost 4 bases, and 16 bases lay in between. CDR3 length equals 14 residues. The CDR3 nucleotides read TGCAGCGTTGGCCCCTCAACACCCTTCACTGAAGCTTTCTTT. Translating it yields CSVGPSTPFTEAFF.

The chain has TRBV5-1 and TRBJ1-3, with D uncertain. Germline V gene lookup returns CDR1 SGHRS and CDR2 YFSETQ. This CDR3 has 14 residues. V shed 0 bases and J shed 3 bases, with 7 bases lying between them. The CDR3 coding sequence is TGCGCCAGCAGCTTGGGCAGTCTTGGAAACACCATATATTTT. Translating gives CASSLGSLGNTIYF.

The chain recombines TRBV6-1 with TRBJ2-7; 9 bases are a match to TRBD2. J was trimmed by 2 bases and V by 8 bases; bases with no gene match: 10. Germline V lookup: CDR1 MNHNS, CDR2 SASEGT. CDR3 length: 15 residues. CDR3 sequence (DNA): TGTGCCAGCGATCGAGCGGGGGGCGGGACCTACGAGCAGTACTTC. Protein product: CASDRAGGGTYEQYF.

V and J are TRBV4-2 and TRBJ2-7; 8 bases match TRBD1. CDR1 is LGHNA and CDR2 is YNFKEQ in the germline V gene. This CDR3 is 16 amino acids long. Trimming at V came to 5 bases and at J to 5 bases, leaving 14 bases not matched to a gene. The CDR3 DNA is TGTGCCAGCAGCTCAGGACCGGACAGGGTAAAGGACGAGCAGTACTTC. This gives the protein CASSSGPDRVKDEQYF.

The chain recombines TRBV7-8 with TRBJ2-5; perhaps TRBD2 as D (5 bases). Germline CDR1 and CDR2: SGHVS and FQNEAQ. V lost 2 bases and J lost 5, with 12 bases in between. CDR3 length equals 14 residues. CDR3 DNA: TGTGCCAGCAGCTTAATTGGGCCGGGGGAGACCCAGTACTTC. Protein: CASSLIGPGETQYF.

This clone was counted once. This chain uses TRBV6-5 with TRBJ2-7; no clear D. The V and J ends lost 6 bases and 3 bases respectively, with 18 bases between them. The germline V gene has CDR1 MNHEY and CDR2 SVGAGI. The CDR3 totals 15 residues. CDR3 residues: CASSPRISRIYEQYF. CDR3 bases: TGTGCCAGCAGCCCCCGAATTTCGCGAATCTACGAGCAGTACTTC.

The rearrangement links TRBV6-1 to TRBJ2-3, with D perhaps TRBD1 (6 bases). With 3 bases removed from V and 6 bases from J, the gap between germline ends came to 16 bases. The CDR3 totals 15 residues. Looked up from germline, CDR1 is MNHNS and CDR2 is SASEGT. In DNA, the CDR3 is TGTGCCAGCAGTGATCGTGGCAGGGGCGGGGATACGCAGTATTTT. It is translated as CASSDRGRGGDTQYF.

This chain links TRBV27 with TRBJ2-3, with 12 bases matching TRBD2. J lost 6 bases, V lost 6 bases, and 4 bases had no gene match. Germline V gene sequence: CDR1 MNHEY, CDR2 SMNVEV (reference sequence). The CDR3 consists of 14 residues. The CDR3 spells CASSRLAGDDTQYF. The CDR3 region has the DNA TGTGCCAGCAGCCGACTAGCGGGAGACGATACGCAGTATTTT.

The rearrangement uses TRBV5-1 and TRBJ2-3, with D uncertain. The germline V and J ends were trimmed by 4 bases and 0 bases, with 9 bases remaining between them. The CDR3 is made up of 14 amino acids. The germline CDR1 and CDR2 sequences are SGHRS and YFSETQ. The CDR3 bases are TGCGCCAGCAGCCCCACCCAGAGCACAGATACGCAGTATTTT. This sequence encodes CASSPTQSTDTQYF.

This chain links TRBV27 with TRBJ1-1, with TRBD1 matching 7 bases. There are 14 residues in the CDR3. CDR1 MNHEY and CDR2 SMNVEV come from the germline V gene (reference sequence). V lost 5 bases, J lost 0 bases, and 3 bases stayed unmatched. DNA for the CDR3: TGTGCCAGCAGTCTGGACAGGATGAACACTGAAGCTTTCTTT. Translation: CASSLDRMNTEAFF.

The J gene is TRBJ1-1, the V gene TRBV7-3; no clear D. Trimming cost V 5 bases and J 2 bases, with 9 bases left between them. The CDR3 totals 13 residues. CDR1 SGHTA and CDR2 FQGTGA come from the germline V gene. In DNA, the CDR3 is TGTGCCAGCAGCGCCGGGAGAAACACTGAAGCTTTCTTT. Translated, it gives CASSAGRNTEAFF. The whole variable domain, filled in from reference TRBV7-3 and TRBJ1-1, reads GAGVSQTPSNKVTEKGKYVELRCDPISGHTALYWYRQSLGQGPEFLIYFQGTGAADDSGLPNDRFFAVRPEGSVSTLKIQRTERGDSAVYLCASSAGRNTEAFFGQGTRLTVV.